This TCR beta chain was identified during a study of regulatory T cells. Primers: 52 TRBV forward and 13 TRBJ reverse. Libraries were prepared by immunoSEQ multiplex PCR; TCRdb keeps only in-frame clonotypes and omits some of them. The sample has tens of thousands of clones; approximately 91% are singletons. General study points: In patients, unique TRB V-J pairs were restricted and V/J usage skewed, especially in Tregs. In CD3G-deficient patients, conventional CD4+ T cells were enriched for hydrophobic CDR3 residues at positions 6 and 7.

Trimming left V 7 bases short and J 5 bases short, with 9 bases between. Germline CDR1 SEHNR, CDR2 FQNEAQ (reference sequence). The CDR3 sequence is 12 residues long. Concerning this clone: Its antigen remains unknown.

The chain carries TRBV7-9 and TRBJ2-1; D ambiguous. The specimen was conventional CD4+ T cells sorted from blood. This receptor was obtained from a person aged 18 to 35 with CD3G deficiency. The CDR3 loop is CASTSVDNEQFF. In DNA, the CDR3 is TGTGCCAGCACCTCCGTGGACAATGAGCAGTTCTTC.